This T cell receptor (beta chain) stems from a study of T cell repertoires in cytomegalovirus infection. Study background: CMV epitopes, recently identified HLA-C-restricted and well-studied HLA-B-restricted, were used. CMV infection together with matching HLA type was indicated by public TCR beta signatures. Findings of the study overall: Summed frequency of shared TCR beta families picked out CMV carriers who also had the relevant HLA. HLA-C-restricted CMV clonotypes gave the most frequent clonotype in two of eight donors.

The V gene's germline CDR1 is MNHEY and CDR2 SVGAGI. The CDR3 contains 14 residues. V was cut by 2 bases and J by 5 bases, with 12 bases left in between. About this clonotype: Its cognate antigen is unknown.

TCRdb passed the reads through MiXCR, listing each CDR3 protein once. The sample lists 640,000 or so distinct CDR3 sequences, 30% to 35% occurring once. The sample was cultured PBMCs, taken from culture after CMV antigen stimulation. The receptor's source is a human donor in good health (CMV status not recorded). Some clones in this sample may be carry-over from other donors' samples. This rearrangement joins TRBV6-5 to TRBJ2-5; D not certain. The CDR3 spells CASSYGSISETQYF. DNA for the CDR3: TGTGCCAGCAGTTACGGGTCGATAAGTGAGACCCAGTACTTC.